This passage covers 18 T cell receptor beta chains from one sample sequenced in a study of T cell changes during pregnancy in multiple sclerosis (dated by TCRdb to the late 2010s). The library was made by the immunoSEQ multiplex PCR assay. TCRdb holds this immuneACCESS table with in-frame rearrangements only. Some clones are missing; in checked studies, unresolved V genes explain under half, and the rest has no known cause. This sample lists some 100,000 clones; about 90% were detected once. Together, the top ten hold about 2% of the sample. Here the sequenced sample was peripheral blood, taken after pregnancy. The receptors stem from a female donor with multiple sclerosis, enrolled in a pregnancy study.

The chain links TRBV5-5 to TRBJ2-1; 7 nucleotides agree with TRBD1. This CDR3 contains 15 residues. Germline values: CDR1 SGHKS, CDR2 YYEKEE (reference sequence). V dropped 3 bases and J dropped 4; count of bases not matched to a gene: 7. The CDR3 protein is CASSSGQALYNEQFF. As DNA, the CDR3 is TGTGCCAGCAGCTCTGGACAGGCATTATACAATGAGCAGTTCTTC.

The chain is built from TRBV7-2 and TRBJ1-2; TRBD1 agrees at 10 bases. The V and J ends lost 4 bases and 3 bases, in that order; junction bases with no gene match: 14. The CDR3 consists of 18 residues. Germline CDR1 reads SGHTA; CDR2 reads FQGNSA. The CDR3 sequence: CASSSTTLKGQGDYGYTF. The CDR3 region has the DNA TGTGCCAGCAGCTCCACTACTCTTAAAGGACAGGGGGACTATGGCTACACCTTC.

The chain recombines TRBV5-6 with TRBJ2-7; the match to TRBD1 covers 8 bases. J was trimmed by 7 bases and V by 3 bases; bases with no gene match: 6. From germline, CDR1 is SGHDT and CDR2 YYEEEE. The CDR3 contains 13 residues. The CDR3 region is CASSSDRAGEQYF. The CDR3 region has the DNA TGTGCCAGCAGCTCGGACAGGGCAGGGGAGCAGTACTTC.

V gene TRBV7-2 combines with J gene TRBJ1-6; 7 bases match TRBD1. The V gene end was trimmed by 5 bases and the J gene end by 7 bases; junction bases not matched to a gene: 5. Germline V gene sequence: CDR1 SGHTA, CDR2 FQGNSA. The CDR3 consists of 14 residues. CDR3 in amino acids: CASSHAGGNSPLHF. The CDR3 coding sequence is TGTGCCAGCAGCCACGCAGGGGGGAATTCACCCCTCCACTTT.

This clone appeared once. The chain links TRBV30 to TRBJ2-1; 9 positions match TRBD2. Germline-derived CDR1 and CDR2 are GTSNPN and SVGIG (reference sequence). J was trimmed by 7 bases and V by 0 bases; bases with no gene match: 7. The CDR3 is made up of 15 amino acids. CDR3 DNA: TGTGCCTGGAGTGTAGGCGGGGGGGCGAAGAATGAGCAGTTCTTC. It specifies CAWSVGGGAKNEQFF.

The chain employs TRBV28 and TRBJ1-1; perhaps TRBD1 as D (6 bases). Per the germline V gene, CDR1 is MDHEN and CDR2 is SYDVKM. Trimming left V 7 bases short and J 1 base short, with 13 bases between. The CDR3 is 14 residues long. The CDR3: CASNPSGQNTEAFF. The CDR3 DNA sequence: TGTGCCAGCAATCCATCGGGACAGAACACTGAAGCTTTCTTT.

The V call is TRBV11-3, the J call TRBJ1-2; 7 nucleotides line up with TRBD1. Germline values: CDR1 SGHNT, CDR2 YENEEA. The CDR3 sequence is 17 residues long. The V gene end was trimmed by 0 bases and the J gene end by 3 bases; junction bases not matched to a gene: 10. CDR3 protein: CASSLEGRDRIHYGYTF. DNA for the CDR3: TGTGCCAGCAGCTTAGAGGGTCGGGACAGAATTCACTATGGCTACACCTTC.

V and J are TRBV30 and TRBJ2-1; D is possibly TRBD1 (6 bases). V shed 5 bases and J shed 5 bases, with 10 bases lying between them. The CDR3 is made up of 12 amino acids. Germline-derived CDR1 and CDR2 are GTSNPN and SVGIG (reference sequence). The CDR3 sequence: CAWDRTNNEQFF. The CDR3 DNA follows: TGTGCCTGGGACAGGACAAACAATGAGCAGTTCTTC. The whole variable domain, remainder taken from reference TRBV30 and TRBJ2-1, is SQTIHQWPATLVQPVGSPLSLECTVEGTSNPNLYWYRQAAGRGLQLLFYSVGIGQISSEVPQNLSASRPQDRQFILSSKKLLLSDSGFYLCAWDRTNNEQFFGPGTRLTVL.

The chain uses TRBV30 and TRBJ2-7; a weak D match, TRBD2 (5 bases). The CDR3 extends over 15 amino acids. Per the germline V gene, CDR1 is GTSNPN and CDR2 is SVGIG (reference sequence). Trimming cost V 2 bases and J 0 bases, with 14 bases left between them. The CDR3 DNA reads TGTGCCTGGAGTTTTTTTGCGGGTGGCTCCTACGAGCAGTACTTC. Its protein product is CAWSFFAGGSYEQYF.

The chain employs TRBV7-9 and TRBJ1-4; D might be TRBD1 (5 bases). The CDR3 covers 13 residues. The V end lost 4 bases, the J end lost 7 bases, and 10 bases lay between the germline ends. Germline V CDR1 and CDR2: SEHNR, FQNEAQ (reference sequence). The CDR3 is CASSSRGGEKLFF. The CDR3 DNA is TGTGCCAGCAGCTCCCGGGGGGGTGAAAAACTGTTTTTT.

This clone has only one observation. The chain combines TRBV28 with TRBJ2-7; 13 nucleotides agree with TRBD2. V gave up 6 bases and J gave up 6 bases; unmatched junction bases: 8. The CDR3 runs to 15 residues. Per germline, CDR1 MDHEN and CDR2 SYDVKM. DNA of the CDR3: TGTGCCAGCAGCCAGGCGGGACTAGCGGGATCCGAGCAGTACTTC. Residues: CASSQAGLAGSEQYF.

The chain uses TRBV5-4 and TRBJ2-7; 10 nucleotides line up with TRBD2. V was clipped by 5 bases and J by 1 base; unmatched bases: 3. The CDR3 has 14 residues. The V gene's germline CDR1 is SGHNT and CDR2 YYREEE (reference sequence). CDR3 sequence: CASSSSGGSYEQYF. The CDR3 nucleotides read TGTGCCAGCAGTTCTAGCGGGGGATCCTACGAGCAGTACTTC.

V usage is TRBV19 and J usage is TRBJ1-4; perhaps TRBD1 as D (5 bases). V gave up 7 bases and J gave up 7 bases, with 19 bases separating them. The CDR3 totals 15 residues. Germline V CDR1 and CDR2: LNHDA, SQIVND (reference sequence). The CDR3 DNA sequence: TGTGCCAGTATTCCTCGAGGTCAGGGTACTGAAAAACTGTTTTTT. This encodes CASIPRGQGTEKLFF.

This clone has only one observation. This chain uses TRBV6-1 with TRBJ1-2, with D unclear. The V end lost 6 bases, the J end lost 4 bases, and 18 bases lay between the germline ends. CDR3 size: 15 residues. Germline V CDR1 and CDR2: MNHNS, SASEGT. In DNA form, the CDR3 reads TGTGCCAGCAGCGGGGTGGGGAGGGCCGCCTATGGCTACACCTTC. It specifies CASSGVGRAAYGYTF.

The chain has TRBV7-2 and TRBJ2-3, with 10 bases matching TRBD2. The CDR3 loop spans 14 amino acids. CDR1 and CDR2 from the germline V gene are SGHTA and FQGNSA. The V and J ends lost 5 bases and 6 bases, in that order; junction bases with no gene match: 5. The CDR3 sequence: CASSTLAGVDTQYF. In DNA form, the CDR3 reads TGTGCCAGCAGCACCCTAGCGGGGGTGGATACGCAGTATTTT.

This rearrangement joins TRBV19 to TRBJ2-3; D is uncertain. CDR1 is LNHDA, CDR2 SQIVND, per germline (reference sequence). V was pared by 5 bases and J by 6 bases, with 9 bases between. This CDR3 spans 12 amino acids. CDR3 DNA sequence: TGTGCCAGTAGTCCTACCACGGATACGCAGTATTTT. Residues: CASSPTTDTQYF.

The rearrangement links TRBV6-6 to TRBJ1-5; the D gene is possibly TRBD1 (6 bases). Trimming pared 5 bases from V and 0 bases from J, leaving 14 bases between. Germline CDR1 reads MNHNY; CDR2 reads SVGAGI (reference sequence). The CDR3 has 16 amino acids. CDR3 bases: TGTGCCAGCAGTAACCGGGACAAAAATAGCAATCAGCCCCAGCATTTT. Protein: CASSNRDKNSNQPQHF.

CDR3 sequence: CASSDSGSTGELFF. CDR3 DNA: TGTGCCAGCAGTGATAGCGGTTCTACCGGGGAGCTGTTTTTT. V gene TRBV6-6 combines with J gene TRBJ2-2; tentative D call: TRBD2 (6 bases). The V end was cut by 5 bases, the J end by 5 bases, with 12 bases between. The CDR3 has 14 amino acids. Germline lookup yields CDR1 MNHNY and CDR2 SVGAGI (reference sequence).